The 28 T cell receptor beta chains listed next were all sequenced from one sample in a study of control samples from healthy donors and cancer patients. Using immunoSEQ multiplex PCR, the repertoire was profiled, and TCRdb retains in-frame clones only, with some absent. The repertoire has some 150,000 clones, 90% to 95% of them found once; the top ten carry approximately 15%. Sequencing used PBMCs. These receptors all come from a man between 60 and 70 years old with colorectal cancer.

This chain joins TRBV6-1 and TRBJ1-5; D is undetermined. Germline CDR1 MNHNS, CDR2 SASEGT. Trimming cost V 3 bases and J 9 bases, with 9 bases left between them. The CDR3 sequence is 12 residues long. The CDR3 sequence: CASSDRLWPQHF. The CDR3 DNA follows: TGTGCCAGCAGTGACAGGTTATGGCCCCAGCATTTT.

V is TRBV5-1 and J is TRBJ2-7; 7 bases are a match to TRBD2. From germline, CDR1 is SGHRS and CDR2 YFSETQ. This CDR3 contains 15 residues. The trim removed 0 bases at V and 0 bases at J, leaving 3 bases unmatched. CDR3 in amino acids: CASSLAGTTSYEQYF. In nucleotides, the CDR3 is TGCGCCAGCAGCTTGGCCGGGACTACCTCCTACGAGCAGTACTTC.

The chain recombines TRBV7-7 with TRBJ2-6; 7 nucleotides line up with TRBD1. V gave up 5 bases and J gave up 2 bases; unmatched junction bases: 12. There are 18 residues in the CDR3. CDR1 and CDR2 from the germline V gene are SSHAT and FNYEAQ (reference sequence). The CDR3 is CASSLALGQGAGANVLTF. The CDR3 bases are TGTGCCAGCAGCCTCGCCCTGGGCCAGGGGGCTGGGGCCAACGTCCTGACTTTC.

This chain connects TRBV7-9 to TRBJ2-3; D uncertain. Germline V gene data show CDR1 as SEHNR and CDR2 as FQNEAQ (reference sequence). Trimming took 5 bases from V and 2 from J, leaving 8 bases between them. The CDR3 totals 13 residues. CDR3 loop: CASSPGVTDTQYF. The CDR3 nucleotides are TGTGCCAGCAGCCCTGGGGTCACAGATACGCAGTATTTT.

The chain couples TRBV5-5 to TRBJ1-1; D is unclear. The CDR3 extends over 14 amino acids. V was pared by 1 base and J by 7 bases, with 14 bases between. Germline V lookup: CDR1 SGHKS, CDR2 YYEKEE (reference sequence). CDR3 nucleotide sequence: TGTGCCAGCAGCTTGTTTCTTGGCAGCCGTGAAGCTTTCTTT. As protein: CASSLFLGSREAFF.

The CDR3 loop reads CASRDRGSRPLHF. As DNA, the CDR3 is TGTGCCAGCAGGGACAGGGGATCGAGACCCCTCCACTTT. V gene TRBV5-8 combines with J gene TRBJ1-6; the match to TRBD1 covers 9 bases. Germline assignment: CDR1 SGHTS and CDR2 YDEGEE. CDR3 length equals 13 residues. V lost 5 bases and J lost 12; bases outside the gene matches: 6.

This clone was seen only once. The CDR3 DNA reads as TGTGCCAGTAGTATGCCTCCCAGGGAAAAAGAGACCCAGTACTTC. Protein product: CASSMPPREKETQYF. The chain joins TRBV19 to TRBJ2-5; weak D call: TRBD1 (5 bases). CDR3 length equals 15 residues. With 3 bases removed from V and 3 bases from J, the gap between germline ends came to 14 bases. The germline V gene encodes CDR1 LNHDA and CDR2 SQIVND (reference sequence).

CDR3 DNA: TGTGCCAGCAGTTTCCTCGGGCTTAGCACAGATACGCAGTATTTT. It yields the protein CASSFLGLSTDTQYF. This chain uses TRBV28 with TRBJ2-3; D ambiguous. Between the trimmed V and J ends, which lost 3 bases and 0 bases, there was a span of 10 bases. Germline CDR1 reads MDHEN; CDR2 reads SYDVKM. This CDR3 region has 15 residues.

This clone showed up just once. The chain has TRBV10-3 and TRBJ2-5; TRBD2 aligns across 9 bases. In germline, CDR1 is ENHRY, CDR2 SYGVKD. There are 17 residues in the CDR3. V lost 3 bases, J lost 4 bases, and 12 bases stayed unmatched. Here the CDR3 DNA reads TGTGCCATCAGTGATGTAGCGGGGGAAACAAGGGGAGAGACCCAGTACTTC. It codes for CAISDVAGETRGETQYF.

This clone was seen only once. V is TRBV7-2 and J is TRBJ2-7; D is unresolved. Trimming took off 1 base at V and 0 bases at J, with 10 bases between the two ends. CDR1 SGHTA and CDR2 FQGNSA come from the germline V gene. The CDR3 totals 15 residues. The CDR3 spells CASSLEAGFSYEQYF. The DNA of the CDR3 is TGTGCCAGCAGCTTAGAAGCCGGCTTCTCCTACGAGCAGTACTTC. Based on the CDR3 plus reference TRBV7-2 and TRBJ2-7, the full variable domain is GAGVSQSPSNKVTEKGKDVELRCDPISGHTALYWYRQSLGQGLEFLIYFQGNSAPDKSGLPSDRFSAERTGGSVSTLTIQRTQQEDSAVYLCASSLEAGFSYEQYFGPGTRLTVT.

This chain joins TRBV12-3 or TRBV12-4 and TRBJ1-5; no clear D gene. Trimming cost V 3 bases and J 3 bases, with 3 bases left between them. The CDR3 has 12 residues. Here the CDR3 reads CASSFLNQPQHF. CDR3 sequence (DNA): TGTGCCAGCAGTTTTCTCAATCAGCCCCAGCATTTT.

This chain joins TRBV3-1 (or the pseudogene TRBV3-2) and TRBJ2-1; no definite D call. This CDR3 is built from 14 residues. CDR1 is LGHDT and CDR2 is YNNKEL in the germline V gene (reference sequence). With 0 bases removed from V and 3 bases from J, the gap between germline ends came to 6 bases. CDR3 region: CASSQDLVYNEQFF. The CDR3 DNA reads as TGTGCCAGCAGCCAAGATCTGGTCTACAATGAGCAGTTCTTC.

The V and J genes are TRBV27 and TRBJ2-7, with 8 nucleotides matching TRBD1. This CDR3 comprises 19 residues. Germline assignment: CDR1 MNHEY and CDR2 SMNVEV (reference sequence). With V trimmed by 2 bases and J by 1 base, 16 bases remained unmatched. CDR3 nucleotides: TGTGCCAGCAGTTTAGGTTCCGCAGGGGGCGGAAAAGTATCCTACGAGCAGTACTTC. Translated: CASSLGSAGGGKVSYEQYF.

The chain uses TRBV6-2 or TRBV6-3 and TRBJ2-3, with unresolved D. V shed 4 bases and J shed 2 bases, with 4 bases lying between them. This CDR3 is built from 12 residues. Germline-derived CDR1 and CDR2 are MNHEY and SVGEGT. CDR3 nucleotide sequence: TGTGCCAGCAGTTTTGCCACAGATACGCAGTATTTT. Its translation: CASSFATDTQYF.

The chain carries TRBV5-6 and TRBJ1-2; 9 bases fit TRBD1. This CDR3 spans 14 amino acids. From germline, CDR1 is SGHDT and CDR2 YYEEEE. Germline trimming cut 2 bases from V and 6 bases from J; bases unmatched to any gene: 5. The CDR3 reads CASSFFDRGDGYTF. Here the CDR3 DNA reads TGTGCCAGCAGCTTTTTCGACAGGGGGGATGGCTACACCTTC.

This clone has only a few counts. V is TRBV7-2 and J is TRBJ1-1; no firm D call. The CDR3 extends over 13 amino acids. The germline CDR1 and CDR2 sequences are SGHTA and FQGNSA. The V gene lost 8 bases and the J gene lost 0 bases, with 10 bases spanning the gap. Written as DNA, the CDR3 is TGTGCCAGCCGCGGGAGAATGAACACTGAAGCTTTCTTT. Protein sequence: CASRGRMNTEAFF.

V is TRBV30 and J is TRBJ1-4; 8 bases fit TRBD1. J gave up 8 bases and V 5 bases, and 10 bases lay outside the gene matches. In germline, CDR1 is GTSNPN, CDR2 SVGIG (reference sequence). The CDR3 runs 14 residues. The CDR3 reads CAWDRGRRGEKLFF. The CDR3 DNA follows: TGTGCCTGGGACAGGGGAAGGAGAGGCGAAAAACTGTTTTTT.

The chain employs TRBV6-5 and TRBJ1-3; D ambiguous. Deletions cut 0 bases from V and 0 bases from J, with 6 bases between. Germline lookup yields CDR1 MNHEY and CDR2 SVGAGI. The CDR3 runs 15 residues. CDR3 residues: CASSYSTVSGNTIYF. CDR3 in DNA: TGTGCCAGCAGTTACTCGACGGTCTCTGGAAACACCATATATTTT.

The chain uses TRBV5-1 and TRBJ2-1; 9 nucleotides line up with TRBD1. This CDR3 contains 17 residues. J lost 5 bases, V lost 0 bases, and 9 bases had no gene match. Germline CDR1 reads SGHRS; CDR2 reads YFSETQ. CDR3 in amino acids: CASSLGRDRVRNNEQFF. DNA of the CDR3: TGCGCCAGCAGCTTGGGGAGGGACAGGGTGAGGAACAATGAGCAGTTCTTC.

This clone has a single count. The chain has TRBV5-1 and TRBJ1-1, with D unclear. The V end was cut by 0 bases, the J end by 1 base, with 7 bases between. Germline V CDR1 and CDR2: SGHRS, YFSETQ. The CDR3 runs 14 residues. The CDR3 nucleotides are TGCGCCAGCAGCTTGGTGGCGGCGAACACTGAAGCTTTCTTT. Its protein is CASSLVAANTEAFF.

The genes are TRBV6-1 and TRBJ2-3; TRBD2 aligns across 11 bases. The junction had 6 bases not matched to a gene; V was cut back by 4 bases and J by 3 bases. CDR1 and CDR2 from the germline V gene are MNHNS and SASEGT. The CDR3 spans 16 residues. The DNA for the CDR3 is TGTGCCAGCAGTGGTCAACTAGCGGGGGTTACAGATACGCAGTATTTT. This sequence encodes CASSGQLAGVTDTQYF.

The rearrangement links TRBV2 to TRBJ2-7; D may be TRBD1 or TRBD2 (7 bases each). V was shortened by 6 bases and J by 4 bases, with 25 bases between the two germline ends. The CDR3 consists of 17 residues. Germline CDR1 SNHLY, CDR2 FYNNEI. This chain's CDR3 is CASSDGGRGLLQYEQYF. DNA for the CDR3: TGTGCCAGCAGCGATGGGGGGAGGGGGCTTCTCCAATACGAGCAGTACTTC.

The chain carries TRBV5-1 and TRBJ1-6; 7 bases are a match to TRBD1. V gave up 4 bases and J gave up 8 bases; unmatched junction bases: 9. Germline assignment: CDR1 SGHRS and CDR2 YFSETQ. This CDR3 has 15 amino acids. The CDR3 here is CASSPGEGADSPLHF. Here the CDR3 DNA reads TGCGCCAGCAGCCCGGGGGAGGGGGCTGATTCACCCCTCCACTTT. The full variable domain, completed using reference TRBV5-1 and TRBJ1-6, is KAGVTQTPRYLIKTRGQQVTLSCSPISGHRSVSWYQQTPGQGLQFLFEYFSETQRNKGNFPGRFSGRQFSNSRSEMNVSTLELGDSALYLCASSPGEGADSPLHFGNGTRLTVT.

CDR3 residues: CASSLHRDTTEAFF. DNA of the CDR3: TGTGCCAGCTCACTACACAGGGATACCACTGAAGCTTTCTTT. The chain links TRBV18 to TRBJ1-1; D perhaps matches TRBD1 (6 bases). Trimming took off 4 bases at V and 4 bases at J, with 13 bases between the two ends. CDR1 KGHSH and CDR2 LQKENI come from the germline V gene. The CDR3 loop spans 14 amino acids.

V is TRBV6-5 and J is TRBJ2-3, with a weak D call TRBD1 (6 bases). The CDR3 contains 15 residues. Germline CDR1 is MNHEY and CDR2 is SVGAGI. Trimming took off 2 bases at V and 0 bases at J, with 9 bases between the two ends. The CDR3 here is CASSYRGGSTDTQYF. The DNA for the CDR3 is TGTGCCAGCAGTTACAGAGGGGGAAGCACAGATACGCAGTATTTT.

The chain is built from TRBV6-5 and TRBJ2-7, with 9 positions matching TRBD1. With 2 bases clipped from V and 2 bases from J, the junction kept 1 base outside the gene matches. This CDR3 has 14 amino acids. Germline V lookup: CDR1 MNHEY, CDR2 SVGAGI. This chain's CDR3 is CASSYGTGPYEQYF. The CDR3 bases are TGTGCCAGCAGTTACGGGACAGGGCCCTACGAGCAGTACTTC.

The V call is TRBV6-5, the J call TRBJ1-1; possibly TRBD1 for D (6 bases). Trimming pared 6 bases from V and 7 bases from J, leaving 18 bases between. The CDR3 has 14 residues. Germline assignment: CDR1 MNHEY and CDR2 SVGAGI. The CDR3 loop reads CASRDQTGFREAFF. The CDR3 nucleotides are TGTGCCAGCAGGGACCAAACAGGGTTCCGTGAAGCTTTCTTT.

This rearrangement joins TRBV5-1 to TRBJ1-1; D not certain. V was shortened by 2 bases and J by 3 bases, with 8 bases between the two germline ends. The CDR3 is 13 amino acids. Germline loops: CDR1 SGHRS, CDR2 YFSETQ. The CDR3 protein is CASSFFGYTEAFF. The CDR3 DNA sequence: TGCGCCAGCAGCTTCTTTGGCTACACTGAAGCTTTCTTT. The full variable domain, completed using reference TRBV5-1 and TRBJ1-1, is KAGVTQTPRYLIKTRGQQVTLSCSPISGHRSVSWYQQTPGQGLQFLFEYFSETQRNKGNFPGRFSGRQFSNSRSEMNVSTLELGDSALYLCASSFFGYTEAFFGQGTRLTVV.